The rows below give T cell receptor beta chains drawn from one sample of a study of blood T cell repertoires in COVID-19. Clones were read by immunoSEQ multiplex PCR, and TCRdb kept only the in-frame ones, dropping some. In the table there are hundreds of thousands of clones, roughly 80% of which are singletons. Sample: peripheral blood. The receptors come from a woman older than 75 with acute or convalescent COVID-19. Both conserved end residues are trimmed from each CDR3. For some rows the clone size is stated as once, few or many, or as a class when expanded; others skip it.

v_gene: TRBV10-3; abundance: NA; CDR3aa: ASARQGEETQY
v_gene: TRBV9; abundance: NA; CDR3aa: ASSPWDRAAGYT
v_gene: TRBV5-1; abundance: NA; CDR3aa: ASNGGSNTEAF
v_gene: TRBV10-3; abundance: NA; CDR3aa: AISPRGQGEQY
v_gene: TRBV11-2; abundance: NA; CDR3aa: ASSPQGITDTQY
v_gene: TRBV5-4; abundance: NA; CDR3aa: ASSEKRGGTGELF
v_gene: TRBV7-2; abundance: NA; CDR3aa: ASSYGTGGFGYGYT
v_gene: TRBV19; abundance: NA; CDR3aa: ASINNGGYGYT
v_gene: TRBV7-3; abundance: NA; CDR3aa: ASSSSGGIVEQF
v_gene: TRBV6-2/TRBV6-3; abundance: NA; CDR3aa: ASSRHTLNTEAF
v_gene: TRBV15; abundance: NA; CDR3aa: ATSRDPGTPWGIEQF
v_gene: TRBV6-2/TRBV6-3; abundance: NA; CDR3aa: ASSSRSGGKTQY
v_gene: TRBV2; abundance: many; CDR3aa: ASSSPTGTSDQPQH
v_gene: TRBV24-1; abundance: NA; CDR3aa: ATRRGTGSSYEQY
v_gene: TRBV12-3/TRBV12-4; abundance: NA; CDR3aa: ASTPGPYNEQF
v_gene: TRBV7-2; abundance: NA; CDR3aa: ASSSYNTDTQY
v_gene: TRBV6-5; abundance: NA; CDR3aa: ASSYDRGAYGYT
v_gene: TRBV19; abundance: NA; CDR3aa: ASRQVAGGSNQPQH
v_gene: TRBV6-6; abundance: NA; CDR3aa: ASSYRTAAGTEAF
v_gene: TRBV19; abundance: NA; CDR3aa: ASSTLGVAGTYEQY
v_gene: TRBV5-1; abundance: NA; CDR3aa: ASRTGGSDTEAF
v_gene: TRBV4-2; abundance: NA; CDR3aa: ASRNPGLAGVDTQY
v_gene: TRBV11-3; abundance: NA; CDR3aa: ASSQLTGGGTDTQY
v_gene: TRBV7-8; abundance: once; CDR3aa: ASSRSLAGGELF
v_gene: TRBV25-1; abundance: NA; CDR3aa: ASSLALSGYNEQF
v_gene: TRBV3-1/TRBV3-2; abundance: NA; CDR3aa: ASRESSGDYEQF
v_gene: TRBV5-1; abundance: NA; CDR3aa: ASRPGDGMGYEQY
v_gene: TRBV28; abundance: NA; CDR3aa: ASRTSGNTDTQY
v_gene: TRBV19; abundance: NA; CDR3aa: ASSRGINEKLF
v_gene: TRBV5-1; abundance: NA; CDR3aa: ASSPYLASSYEQY
v_gene: TRBV18; abundance: NA; CDR3aa: ASSPFRTGPYEQY
v_gene: TRBV23-1; abundance: few; CDR3aa: ASDSPYNSPLH
v_gene: TRBV29-1; abundance: NA; CDR3aa: SVEDRTGYEQY
v_gene: TRBV30; abundance: NA; CDR3aa: AWNKGTAPNEKLF
v_gene: TRBV19; abundance: NA; CDR3aa: ASSWTSGGPLAKNIQY
v_gene: TRBV19; abundance: few; CDR3aa: ASSGRPMNTEAF
v_gene: TRBV9; abundance: NA; CDR3aa: ASSVAKDRAGTGELF
v_gene: TRBV5-1; abundance: NA; CDR3aa: ASSLRDSSYNEQF
v_gene: TRBV5-4; abundance: NA; CDR3aa: ASSSGEGYGYT
v_gene: TRBV30; abundance: once; CDR3aa: AWTPGQGKTQY
v_gene: TRBV5-4; abundance: NA; CDR3aa: ASSLEVSADTEAF
v_gene: TRBV11-2; abundance: NA; CDR3aa: ASSPGQVRVNYGYT
v_gene: TRBV24-1; abundance: NA; CDR3aa: ATSDRTSRSTDTQY
v_gene: TRBV11-3; abundance: NA; CDR3aa: ASSLDTSGQF
v_gene: TRBV7-6; abundance: few; CDR3aa: ASSQTRQGSNEKLF
v_gene: TRBV5-1; abundance: NA; CDR3aa: ASSFMDTNTGELF
v_gene: TRBV19; abundance: NA; CDR3aa: ASSIGAGDTEQY
v_gene: TRBV7-2; abundance: once; CDR3aa: ASSYRSLAQGEQY
v_gene: TRBV3-1/TRBV3-2; abundance: NA; CDR3aa: ASSQGGTKNIQY
v_gene: TRBV30; abundance: once; CDR3aa: AWSRGTDTQY
v_gene: TRBV7-2; abundance: NA; CDR3aa: ASSLGPHRVNTGELF
v_gene: TRBV5-1; abundance: NA; CDR3aa: ASSPTGGGSPLH
v_gene: TRBV28; abundance: NA; CDR3aa: ASSLISFGGSNQPQH
v_gene: TRBV27; abundance: NA; CDR3aa: ASLLESAVPIGSQPQH
v_gene: TRBV19; abundance: NA; CDR3aa: ASSIGGTGATDTQY